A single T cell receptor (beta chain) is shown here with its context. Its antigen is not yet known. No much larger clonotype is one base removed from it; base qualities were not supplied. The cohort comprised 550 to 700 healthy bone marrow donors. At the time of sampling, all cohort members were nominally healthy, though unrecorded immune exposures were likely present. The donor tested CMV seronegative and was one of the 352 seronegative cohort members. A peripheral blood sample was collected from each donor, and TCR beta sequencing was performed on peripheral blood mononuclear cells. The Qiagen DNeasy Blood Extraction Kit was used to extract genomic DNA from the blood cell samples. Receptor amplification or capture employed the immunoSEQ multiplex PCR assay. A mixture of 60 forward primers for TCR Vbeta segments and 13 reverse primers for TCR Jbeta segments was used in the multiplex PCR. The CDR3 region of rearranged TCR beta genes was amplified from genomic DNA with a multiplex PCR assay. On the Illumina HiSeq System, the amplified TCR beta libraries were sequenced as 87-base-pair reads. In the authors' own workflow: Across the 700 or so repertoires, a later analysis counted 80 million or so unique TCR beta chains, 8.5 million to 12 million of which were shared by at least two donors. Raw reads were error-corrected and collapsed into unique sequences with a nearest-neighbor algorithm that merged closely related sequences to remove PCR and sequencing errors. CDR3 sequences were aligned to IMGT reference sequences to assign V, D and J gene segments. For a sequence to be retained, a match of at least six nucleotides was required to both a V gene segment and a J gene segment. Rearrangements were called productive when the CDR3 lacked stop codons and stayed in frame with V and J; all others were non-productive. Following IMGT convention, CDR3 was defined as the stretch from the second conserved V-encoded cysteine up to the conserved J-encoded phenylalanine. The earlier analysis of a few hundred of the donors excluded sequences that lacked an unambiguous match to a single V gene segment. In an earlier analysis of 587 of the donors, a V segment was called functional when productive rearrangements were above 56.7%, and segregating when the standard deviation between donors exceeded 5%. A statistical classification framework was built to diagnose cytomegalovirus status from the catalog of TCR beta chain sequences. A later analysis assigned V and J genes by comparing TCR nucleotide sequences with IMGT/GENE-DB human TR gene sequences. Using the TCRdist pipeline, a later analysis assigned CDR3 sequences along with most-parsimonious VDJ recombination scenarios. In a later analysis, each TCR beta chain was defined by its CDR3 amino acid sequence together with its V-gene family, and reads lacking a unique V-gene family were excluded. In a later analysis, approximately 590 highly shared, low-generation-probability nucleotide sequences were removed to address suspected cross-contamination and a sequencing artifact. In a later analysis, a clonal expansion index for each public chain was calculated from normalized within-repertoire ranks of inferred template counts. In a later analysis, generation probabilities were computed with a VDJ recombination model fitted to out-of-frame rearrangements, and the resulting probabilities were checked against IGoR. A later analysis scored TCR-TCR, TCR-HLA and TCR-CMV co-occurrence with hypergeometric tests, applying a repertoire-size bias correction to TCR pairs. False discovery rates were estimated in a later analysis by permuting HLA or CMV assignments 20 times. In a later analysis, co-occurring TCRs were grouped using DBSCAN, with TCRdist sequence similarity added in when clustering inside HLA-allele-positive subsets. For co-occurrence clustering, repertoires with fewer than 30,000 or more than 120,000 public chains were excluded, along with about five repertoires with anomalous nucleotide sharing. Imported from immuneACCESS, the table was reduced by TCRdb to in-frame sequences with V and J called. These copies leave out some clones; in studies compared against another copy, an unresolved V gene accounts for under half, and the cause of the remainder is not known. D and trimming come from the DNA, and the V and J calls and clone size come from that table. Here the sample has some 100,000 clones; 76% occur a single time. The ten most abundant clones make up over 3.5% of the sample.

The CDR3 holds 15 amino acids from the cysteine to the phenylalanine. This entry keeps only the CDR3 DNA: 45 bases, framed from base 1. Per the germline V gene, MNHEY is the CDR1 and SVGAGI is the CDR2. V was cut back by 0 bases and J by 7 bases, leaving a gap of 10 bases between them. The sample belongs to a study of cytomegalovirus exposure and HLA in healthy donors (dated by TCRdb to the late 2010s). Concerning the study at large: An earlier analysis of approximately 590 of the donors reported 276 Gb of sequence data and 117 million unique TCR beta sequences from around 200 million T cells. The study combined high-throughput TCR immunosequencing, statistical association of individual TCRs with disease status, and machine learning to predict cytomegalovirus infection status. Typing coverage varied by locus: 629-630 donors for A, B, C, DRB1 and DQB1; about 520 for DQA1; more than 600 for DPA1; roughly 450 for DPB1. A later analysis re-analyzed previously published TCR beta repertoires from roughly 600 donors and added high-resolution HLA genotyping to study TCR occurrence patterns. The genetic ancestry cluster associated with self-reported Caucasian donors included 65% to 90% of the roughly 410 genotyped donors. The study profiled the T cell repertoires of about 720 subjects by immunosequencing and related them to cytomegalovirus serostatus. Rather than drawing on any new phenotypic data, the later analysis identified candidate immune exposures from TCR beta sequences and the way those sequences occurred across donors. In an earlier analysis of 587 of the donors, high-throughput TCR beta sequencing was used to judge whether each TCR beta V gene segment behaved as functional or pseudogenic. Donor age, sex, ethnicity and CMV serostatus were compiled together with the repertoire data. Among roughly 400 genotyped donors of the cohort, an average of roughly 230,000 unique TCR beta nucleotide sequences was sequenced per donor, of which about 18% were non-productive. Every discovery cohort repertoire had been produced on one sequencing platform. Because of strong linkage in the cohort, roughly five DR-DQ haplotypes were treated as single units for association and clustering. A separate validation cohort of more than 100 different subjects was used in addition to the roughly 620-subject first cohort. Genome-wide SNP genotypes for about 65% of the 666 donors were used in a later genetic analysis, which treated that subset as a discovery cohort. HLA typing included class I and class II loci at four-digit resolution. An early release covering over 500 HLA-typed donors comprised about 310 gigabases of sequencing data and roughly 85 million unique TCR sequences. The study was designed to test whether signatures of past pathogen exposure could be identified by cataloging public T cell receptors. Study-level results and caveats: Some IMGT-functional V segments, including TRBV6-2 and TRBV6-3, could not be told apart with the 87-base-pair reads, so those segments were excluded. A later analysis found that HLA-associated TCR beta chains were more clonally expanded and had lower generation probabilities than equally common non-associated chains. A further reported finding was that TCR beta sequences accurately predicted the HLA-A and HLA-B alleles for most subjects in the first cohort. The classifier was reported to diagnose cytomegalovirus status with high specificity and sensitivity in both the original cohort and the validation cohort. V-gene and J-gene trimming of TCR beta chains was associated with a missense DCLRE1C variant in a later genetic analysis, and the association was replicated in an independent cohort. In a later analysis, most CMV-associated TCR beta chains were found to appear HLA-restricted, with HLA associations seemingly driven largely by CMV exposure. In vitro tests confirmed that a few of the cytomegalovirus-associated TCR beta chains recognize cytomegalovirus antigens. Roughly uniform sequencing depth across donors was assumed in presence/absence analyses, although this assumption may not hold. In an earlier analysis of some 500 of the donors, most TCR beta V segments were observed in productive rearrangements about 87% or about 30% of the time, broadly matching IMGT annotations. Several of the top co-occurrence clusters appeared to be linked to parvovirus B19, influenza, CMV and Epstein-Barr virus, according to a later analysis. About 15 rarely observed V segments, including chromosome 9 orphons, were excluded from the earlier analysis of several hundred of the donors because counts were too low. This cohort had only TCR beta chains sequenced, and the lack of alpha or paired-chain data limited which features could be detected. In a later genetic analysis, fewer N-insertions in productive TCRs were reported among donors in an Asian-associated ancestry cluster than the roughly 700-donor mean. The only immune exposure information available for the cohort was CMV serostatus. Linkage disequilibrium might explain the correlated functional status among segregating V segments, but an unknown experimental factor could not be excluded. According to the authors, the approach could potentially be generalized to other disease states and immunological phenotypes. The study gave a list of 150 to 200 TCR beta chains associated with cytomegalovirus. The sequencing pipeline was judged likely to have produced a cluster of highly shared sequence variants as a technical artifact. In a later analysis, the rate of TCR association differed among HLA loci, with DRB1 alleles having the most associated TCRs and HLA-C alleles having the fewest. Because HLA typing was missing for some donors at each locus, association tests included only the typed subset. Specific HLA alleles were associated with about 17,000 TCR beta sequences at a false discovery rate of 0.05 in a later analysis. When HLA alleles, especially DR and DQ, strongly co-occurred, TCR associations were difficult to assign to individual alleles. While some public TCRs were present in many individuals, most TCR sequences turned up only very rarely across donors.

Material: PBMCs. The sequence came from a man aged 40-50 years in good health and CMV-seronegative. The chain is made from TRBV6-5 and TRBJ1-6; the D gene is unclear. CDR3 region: CASSYSATTNSPLHF. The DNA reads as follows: TGTGCCAGCAGTTACTCGGCCACAACGAATTCACCCCTCCACTTT.